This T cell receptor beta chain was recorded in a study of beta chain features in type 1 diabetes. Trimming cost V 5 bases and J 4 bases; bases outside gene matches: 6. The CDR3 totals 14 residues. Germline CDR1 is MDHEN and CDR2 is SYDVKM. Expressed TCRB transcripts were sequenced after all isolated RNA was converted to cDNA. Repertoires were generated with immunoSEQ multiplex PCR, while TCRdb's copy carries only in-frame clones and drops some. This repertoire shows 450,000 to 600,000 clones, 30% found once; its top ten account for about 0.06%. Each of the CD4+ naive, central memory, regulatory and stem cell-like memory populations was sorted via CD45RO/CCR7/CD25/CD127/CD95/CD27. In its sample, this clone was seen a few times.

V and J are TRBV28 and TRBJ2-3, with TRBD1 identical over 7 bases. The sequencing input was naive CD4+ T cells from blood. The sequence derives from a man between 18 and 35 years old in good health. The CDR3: CASSPTGQSDTQYF. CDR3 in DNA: TGTGCCAGCAGTCCCACGGGACAGTCAGATACGCAGTATTTT. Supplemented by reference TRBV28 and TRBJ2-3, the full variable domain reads DVKVTQSSRYLVKRTGEKVFLECVQDMDHENMFWYRQDPGLGLRLIYFSYDVKMKEKGDIPEGYSVSREKKERFSLILESASTNQTSMYLCASSPTGQSDTQYFGPGTRLTVL.